Below are 26 T cell receptor beta chains sequenced from a single sample in a study of blood T cells in healthy people across ages. The second PCR ran roughly 6 to 12 cycles with a sample-barcoded 5' primer and J-beta primers. From the 5' RACE reads, TCRdb called clonotypes with MiXCR, one entry per CDR3 protein. The sample contains approximately 820,000 distinct CDR3 sequences, approximately 44% of which appear only once. The sequencing input was blood. The origin of the receptors is a man aged 55-75 years in good health.

This chain links TRBV14 with TRBJ1-4, with D hard to call. Deletions cut 1 base from V and 3 bases from J, with 9 bases between. Germline CDR1 and CDR2: SGHDN and FVKESK. CDR3 length: 15 residues. The CDR3 spells CASSQVGGSNEKLFF. DNA of the CDR3: TGTGCCAGCAGCCAAGTTGGTGGATCTAATGAAAAACTGTTTTTT.

The chain joins TRBV12-3 or TRBV12-4 to TRBJ1-6, with 7 positions matching TRBD1. CDR3 length: 13 amino acids. V shed 6 bases and J 9 bases; nucleotides not matched to a gene: 5. The CDR3 reads CASRTTGVSPLHF. The CDR3 bases are TGTGCCAGCAGGACAACAGGGGTTTCACCCCTCCACTTT.

V is TRBV3-1 and J is TRBJ2-3, with D hard to call. V lost 0 bases, J lost 4 bases, and 17 bases lay in between. This CDR3 contains 17 residues. Per the germline V gene, CDR1 is LGHDT and CDR2 is YNNKEL (reference sequence). The CDR3 bases are TGTGCCAGCAGCCAAGATCCTCGCCGCGTCGGCGCAGATACGCAGTATTTT. As protein: CASSQDPRRVGADTQYF.

The rearrangement links TRBV6-5 to TRBJ1-4, with a possible D match to TRBD1 (5 bases). CDR3 length: 13 residues. The V gene lost 6 bases and the J gene lost 8 bases, with 13 bases spanning the gap. The germline gives CDR1 MNHEY, CDR2 SVGAGI. The CDR3 coding sequence is TGTGCCAGCAGCGAGGGGCGAGGGGAAAAACTGTTTTTT. Protein product: CASSEGRGEKLFF.

The CDR3, as DNA: TGCGCCAGCAGCCAAGGGGGAGTCACTGAAGCTTTCTTT. This encodes CASSQGGVTEAFF. The chain carries TRBV4-3 and TRBJ1-1; D gene ambiguous. The CDR3 is made up of 13 amino acids. Germline lookup yields CDR1 LGHNA and CDR2 YSLEER. V lost 1 base, J lost 4 bases, and 7 bases lay in between.

This clonotype was counted between two and nine times. The rearrangement joins TRBV7-2 to TRBJ2-4; D remains ambiguous. The CDR3 consists of 16 residues. Germline V CDR1 and CDR2: SGHTA, FQGNSA. V lost 3 bases and J 2 bases, leaving 14 bases between the germline ends. The CDR3 nucleotides are TGTGCCAGCAGCTTCGACTCGATCAGGACCAAAAACATTCAGTACTTC. Encoded protein: CASSFDSIRTKNIQYF. Drawing the rest from reference TRBV7-2 and TRBJ2-4, the complete variable domain is GAGVSQSPSNKVTEKGKDVELRCDPISGHTALYWYRQSLGQGLEFLIYFQGNSAPDKSGLPSDRFSAERTGGSVSTLTIQRTQQEDSAVYLCASSFDSIRTKNIQYFGAGTRLSVL.

V is TRBV7-9 and J is TRBJ2-2, with a weak D call TRBD2 (6 bases). Trimming cost V 5 bases and J 4 bases, with 11 bases left between them. The length of the CDR3 is 14 residues. CDR1 is SEHNR and CDR2 is FQNEAQ in the germline V gene (reference sequence). CDR3 DNA: TGTGCCAGCAGCCCGGGGGTCGGCACCGGGGAGCTGTTTTTT. Translating gives CASSPGVGTGELFF. Variable domain in full (rest from reference TRBV7-9 and TRBJ2-2): DTGVSQNPRHKITKRGQNVTFRCDPISEHNRLYWYRQTLGQGPEFLTYFQNEAQLEKSRLLSDRFSAERPKGSFSTLEIQRTEQGDSAMYLCASSPGVGTGELFFGEGSRLTVL.

CDR3 nucleotide sequence: TGTGCCAGCAGCCCCGAGATCAGCGACAATGAGCAGTTCTTC. Translating gives CASSPEISDNEQFF. J is TRBJ2-1 and V is TRBV7-6; D ambiguous. This CDR3 spans 14 amino acids. The V gene lost 5 bases and the J gene lost 5 bases, with 13 bases spanning the gap. Germline-derived CDR1 and CDR2 are SGHVS and FNYEAQ.

The V gene is TRBV3-1, the J gene TRBJ1-2; possibly TRBD1 for D (5 bases). The V gene lost 0 bases and the J gene lost 3 bases, with 8 bases spanning the gap. The CDR3 is 14 residues long. Germline V gene data show CDR1 as LGHDT and CDR2 as YNNKEL (reference sequence). The CDR3 nucleotides are TGTGCCAGCAGCCAAGATCCCAGGGACTATGGCTACACCTTC. As protein: CASSQDPRDYGYTF.

This clonotype has a handful of counts. The gene calls are TRBV5-6 and TRBJ1-5; D is unresolved. The ends were cut back, 2 bases at V and 0 bases at J, with 18 bases in the middle. Germline V lookup: CDR1 SGHDT, CDR2 YYEEEE. This CDR3 comprises 18 residues. The CDR3 sequence is CASSLCPAGPDSNQPQHF. CDR3 bases: TGTGCCAGCAGCTTATGCCCCGCCGGGCCCGATAGCAATCAGCCCCAGCATTTT.

This clonotype was picked up a small number of times. The J gene is TRBJ2-5, the V gene TRBV20-1, with 8 bases fitting TRBD2. There are 15 residues in the CDR3. Germline lookup yields CDR1 DFQATT and CDR2 SNEGSKA (reference sequence). V lost 4 bases, J lost 4 bases, and 11 bases stayed unmatched. The CDR3 region is CSATTRRSGGETQYF. The CDR3 DNA reads as TGCAGTGCTACCACCCGGCGGAGCGGGGGAGAGACCCAGTACTTC.

This chain links TRBV6-5 with TRBJ2-7; 9 bases map to TRBD1. CDR3 length: 15 residues. Trimming at V came to 5 bases and at J to 1 base, leaving 6 bases not matched to a gene. CDR1 is MNHEY, CDR2 SVGAGI, per germline. The DNA for the CDR3 is TGTGCCAGCAGTGGGGGACAGGGCCGATCCTACGAGCAGTACTTC. This codes for CASSGGQGRSYEQYF.

The table lists this clonotype with a few counts. The chain employs TRBV11-2 and TRBJ2-3; 12 bases line up with TRBD1. The CDR3 spans 16 residues. The J segment lost 6 bases and the V segment lost 5 bases, leaving 9 bases of the junction unmatched. Germline CDR1 reads SGHAT; CDR2 reads FQNNGV. The CDR3 protein is CASSQGQGALFDTQYF. In DNA, the CDR3 is TGTGCCAGCAGCCAGGGACAGGGGGCGCTTTTTGATACGCAGTATTTT.

The genes are TRBV6-2 or TRBV6-3 and TRBJ2-2, with D unresolved. The germline gives CDR1 MNHEY, CDR2 SVGEGT. V gave up 7 bases and J gave up 4 bases, with 4 bases separating them. The CDR3 runs to 11 residues. This chain's CDR3 is CASTTTGELFF. The CDR3 DNA is TGTGCCAGCACTACCACCGGGGAGCTGTTTTTT.

A word on this clonotype: This may arise from a read error, as a much more abundant clone is one base away. The chain is built from TRBV12-3 or TRBV12-4 and TRBJ1-1; D might be TRBD1 (5 bases). The CDR3 length is 15 residues. V was shortened by 3 bases and J by 4 bases, with 15 bases between the two germline ends. Written as DNA, the CDR3 is TGTGCCAGCAGTTTCGGGGAGGGGAGACCCACTGAAGCTTTCTTT. Amino acids: CASSFGEGRPTEAFF.

This clonotype was seen a handful of times. The CDR3 DNA reads TGCAGCGTTGAACGGCGGGACAGGGGGGTGTACGAGCAGTACTTC. It is translated as CSVERRDRGVYEQYF. The rearrangement links TRBV29-1 to TRBJ2-7; 11 positions match TRBD1. The V and J ends lost 2 bases and 4 bases, in that order; junction bases with no gene match: 7. The CDR3 extends over 15 amino acids. Germline V gene data show CDR1 as SQVTM and CDR2 as ANQGSEA.

This clonotype was seen a handful of times. This chain uses TRBV28 with TRBJ2-7; D could derive from TRBD1 or TRBD2 (6 bases each). CDR1 and CDR2 (germline): MDHEN, SYDVKM. V was shortened by 2 bases and J by 4 bases, with 33 bases between the two germline ends. CDR3 size: 21 residues. Written as DNA, the CDR3 is TGTGCCAGCAGTTTAGGGGCCGTCGGGGGCCCCTTCCTTGGGGTTGTTTACGAGCAGTACTTC. As protein: CASSLGAVGGPFLGVVYEQYF.

This chain uses TRBV3-1 with TRBJ1-6, with D unclear. The germline V gene has CDR1 LGHDT and CDR2 YNNKEL (reference sequence). Trimming removed 6 bases at V and 7 bases at J, with 10 bases between. CDR3 size: 13 residues. The chain's CDR3 is CASSVSSNSPLHF. DNA of the CDR3: TGTGCCAGCAGTGTAAGTTCGAATTCACCCCTCCACTTT.

V and J are TRBV27 and TRBJ2-7, with 10 bases lining up with TRBD2. The J call is in doubt because the DNA end fits TRBJ2-5 better. Germline assignment: CDR1 MNHEY and CDR2 SMNVEV (reference sequence). CDR3 length: 15 amino acids. The CDR3 protein is CASTFSGGSLQTQYF. The CDR3 DNA follows: TGTGCCAGCACTTTTAGCGGGGGGAGTCTGCAGACCCAGTACTTC.

The chain has TRBV6-2 or TRBV6-3 and TRBJ2-4, with a weak D call TRBD2 (5 bases). This CDR3 has 15 amino acids. Germline CDR1 is MNHEY and CDR2 is SVGEGT. V was clipped by 4 bases and J by 1 base, with 11 bases between them. CDR3 bases: TGTGCCAGCAGTTCGGTGAGGGATGCCAAAAACATTCAGTACTTC. Protein product: CASSSVRDAKNIQYF.

This clonotype was seen a handful of times. The rearrangement uses TRBV7-9 and TRBJ1-6; D unclear. This CDR3 has 13 amino acids. Trimming took off 5 bases at V and 13 bases at J, with 15 bases between the two ends. Germline V gene sequence: CDR1 SEHNR, CDR2 FQNEAQ (reference sequence). DNA for the CDR3: TGTGCCAGCAGCAAATTGGACGGTGATCCCCTCCACTTT. It codes for CASSKLDGDPLHF. The whole variable domain, remainder taken from reference TRBV7-9 and TRBJ1-6, is DTGVSQNPRHKITKRGQNVTFRCDPISEHNRLYWYRQTLGQGPEFLTYFQNEAQLEKSRLLSDRFSAERPKGSFSTLEIQRTEQGDSAMYLCASSKLDGDPLHFGNGTRLTVT.

V and J are TRBV7-3 and TRBJ2-6, with D perhaps TRBD2 (5 bases). Germline V gene sequence: CDR1 SGHTA, CDR2 FQGTGA. The CDR3 spans 17 residues. Trimming cost V 4 bases and J 1 base, with 14 bases left between them. CDR3 sequence (DNA): TGTGCCAGCAGCTCCCCGGCTGGGGAGTCTGGGGCCAACGTCCTGACTTTC. Its protein product is CASSSPAGESGANVLTF.

This clonotype was picked up many times. J is TRBJ2-1 and V is TRBV7-2; 10 bases are shared with TRBD2. Per the germline V gene, CDR1 is SGHTA and CDR2 is FQGNSA. The CDR3 sequence is 15 residues long. With V trimmed by 1 base and J by 4 bases, 1 base remained unmatched. As DNA, the CDR3 is TGTGCCAGCAGCTTAGAAGCGGGGGGGTACAATGAGCAGTTCTTC. It encodes CASSLEAGGYNEQFF.

The J gene is TRBJ2-4, the V gene TRBV6-2 or TRBV6-3, with D perhaps matching TRBD1 (5 bases). Germline CDR1 is MNHEY and CDR2 is SVGEGT. The CDR3 runs to 16 residues. V lost 2 bases, J lost 5 bases, and 16 bases lay in between. The DNA of the CDR3 is TGTGCCAGCAGTTACCAGGCAGGGCTTACGGAAAACATTCAGTACTTC. Its protein is CASSYQAGLTENIQYF.

This clonotype has just a few counts. CDR3 loop: CASKTSGTGETQYF. In nucleotides, the CDR3 is TGTGCCAGCAAAACCTCCGGGACAGGGGAGACCCAGTACTTC. The chain carries TRBV28 and TRBJ2-5; 9 nucleotides align to TRBD1. The CDR3 covers 14 residues. Per germline, CDR1 MDHEN and CDR2 SYDVKM. With 7 bases clipped from V and 5 bases from J, the junction kept 8 bases outside the gene matches. Combining the CDR3 with reference TRBV28 and TRBJ2-5 gives the whole variable domain DVKVTQSSRYLVKRTGEKVFLECVQDMDHENMFWYRQDPGLGLRLIYFSYDVKMKEKGDIPEGYSVSREKKERFSLILESASTNQTSMYLCASKTSGTGETQYFGPGTRLLVL.

This clonotype was recorded a few times. This could be a read error, since a much larger clone is one nucleotide away. The genes are TRBV4-3 and TRBJ2-5, with 8 bases fitting TRBD1. The CDR3 has 17 amino acids. V was clipped by 0 bases and J by 11 bases; unmatched bases: 17. Germline assignment: CDR1 LGHNA and CDR2 YSLEER. The DNA of the CDR3 is TGCGCCAGCAGCCAAGATCAGTTAACAGGGGGTCTTAATGAGCAGTACTTC. Residues: CASSQDQLTGGLNEQYF.